Each of the 25 T cell receptor beta chains below was sequenced from the same sample in a study. Via MiXCR, TCRdb re-called the 5' RACE reads, giving one row per CDR3 protein. The sample includes 30,000 or so distinct CDR3 sequences, around 22% seen only once; the top ten take 4.3%. The sequencing input was memory CD4+ T cells sorted from blood. Subset defined: memory CD4+ T cells, CD4+CD45RO+CD25-. The receptors shown here come from a female donor with breast cancer.

The chain employs TRBV20-1 and TRBJ2-7; the D gene is possibly TRBD2 (5 bases). Germline assignment: CDR1 DFQATT and CDR2 SNEGSKA (reference sequence). The CDR3 length is 13 residues. Trimming shortened V by 5 bases and J by 0 bases, and 11 bases separated the two germline ends. In DNA form, the CDR3 reads TGCAGTGCTCGGGAATTTAGCTCCTACGAGCAGTACTTC. Translated, it gives CSAREFSSYEQYF.

This clonotype was seen many times. The chain links TRBV4-3 to TRBJ2-3, with 7 nucleotides matching TRBD2. V shed 1 base, J shed 5 bases, and the junction held 3 bases outside the gene matches. The germline CDR1 and CDR2 sequences are LGHNA and YSLEER. This CDR3 spans 14 amino acids. The CDR3 protein is CASSQGLALDTQYF. CDR3 coding DNA: TGCGCCAGCAGCCAAGGACTAGCATTAGATACGCAGTATTTT.

This clonotype was seen many times. The genes are TRBV12-3 or TRBV12-4 and TRBJ1-2; perhaps TRBD1 as D (6 bases). The V and J ends lost 8 bases and 4 bases respectively, with 11 bases between them. CDR3 length equals 12 residues. CDR3 nucleotide sequence: TGTGCCAGCGGGGGCGCGGGCTATGGCTACACCTTC. It codes for CASGGAGYGYTF.

The rearrangement uses TRBV28 and TRBJ2-3; TRBD1 matches at 8 bases. Germline CDR1 and CDR2: MDHEN and SYDVKM. V shed 8 bases and J 2 bases; nucleotides not matched to a gene: 6. The CDR3 contains 14 residues. The CDR3 sequence: CASAIQGATDTQYF. The CDR3 DNA follows: TGTGCCAGCGCCATCCAGGGGGCCACAGATACGCAGTATTTT.

Ten or more counts support this clonotype. The chain links TRBV24-1 to TRBJ2-7, with unresolved D. The CDR3 has 14 amino acids. V shed 1 base and J shed 7 bases, with 13 bases lying between them. CDR1 and CDR2 (germline): KGHDR, SFDVKD. The CDR3 protein is CATSDFGPSGEQYF. CDR3 nucleotides: TGTGCCACCAGTGATTTTGGACCGTCAGGAGAGCAGTACTTC.

This clonotype has a handful of counts. The chain couples TRBV9 to TRBJ2-1; 8 bases fit TRBD2. Germline CDR1 SGDLS, CDR2 YYNGEE. V was pared by 4 bases and J by 2 bases, with 5 bases of the junction left unmatched. The CDR3 has 15 residues. CDR3 sequence (DNA): TGTGCCAGCAGCTCCGGGACTAGTCCCTACAATGAGCAGTTCTTC. Residues: CASSSGTSPYNEQFF.

V is TRBV27 and J is TRBJ2-3; D remains unclear. This CDR3 comprises 12 residues. Germline-derived CDR1 and CDR2 are MNHEY and SMNVEV (reference sequence). The V gene lost 6 bases and the J gene lost 4 bases, with 8 bases spanning the gap. In nucleotides, the CDR3 is TGTGCCAGCAGCCGTGGGGCAGATACGCAGTATTTT. Amino acid sequence: CASSRGADTQYF.

The J gene is TRBJ1-4, the V gene TRBV3-1, with D possibly TRBD1 on 6 matching bases. Trimming removed 4 bases from V and 7 bases from J, with 10 bases in between. The CDR3 covers 13 residues. Germline loops: CDR1 LGHDT, CDR2 YNNKEL (reference sequence). The CDR3 DNA follows: TGTGCCAGCAGCCGCGGGACATTTGAAAAACTGTTTTTT. It yields the protein CASSRGTFEKLFF.

This clonotype was seen a handful of times. V is TRBV5-4 and J is TRBJ2-7; 9 bases are shared with TRBD1. V dropped 3 bases and J dropped 1; count of bases not matched to a gene: 5. The V gene's germline CDR1 is SGHNT and CDR2 YYREEE (reference sequence). The CDR3 length is 15 residues. The CDR3 sequence is CASSSVTGGSYEQYF. CDR3 nucleotides: TGTGCCAGCAGCTCTGTGACAGGGGGGTCCTACGAGCAGTACTTC.

The chain is built from TRBV14 and TRBJ2-7; unclear D gene. The V gene lost 0 bases and the J gene lost 4 bases, with 10 bases spanning the gap. The CDR3 spans 14 residues. From germline, CDR1 is SGHDN and CDR2 FVKESK. The CDR3 DNA follows: TGTGCCAGCAGCCAAGATCTTGGGCTTTACGAGCAGTACTTC. Protein sequence: CASSQDLGLYEQYF.

Notes on this clonotype: Germline and junction disagree at one end, which may indicate a read error. The chain combines TRBV2 with TRBJ1-4; D might be TRBD1 (6 bases). The germline CDR1 and CDR2 sequences are SNHLY and FYNNEI. CDR3 size: 15 residues. The CDR3 region has the DNA TGTGCCGGCAGGACCCGGGACATCTTTAATGAAAAACTGTTTTTT. Translation gives CAGRTRDIFNEKLFF.

About this clonotype itself: This may be a read error: a much more frequent sequence differs by one nucleotide. This rearrangement joins TRBV5-1 to TRBJ1-1; 11 bases match TRBD1. Per the germline V gene, CDR1 is SGHRS and CDR2 is YFSETQ. The CDR3 runs to 15 residues. The CDR3 here is CASGLSGTGGTEAFF. CDR3 nucleotide sequence: TGCGCCAGCGGCTTATCCGGGACAGGGGGCACTGAAGCTTTCTTT.

For the CDR3, the DNA is TGTGCCAGCAGCTTAGCCGGTTTCGGGAAACTGTTTTTT. Amino acid sequence: CASSLAGFGKLFF. The chain recombines TRBV11-2 with TRBJ1-4, with unresolved D. The CDR3 is 13 amino acids. Germline V CDR1 and CDR2: SGHAT, FQNNGV. The V end was cut by 1 base, the J end by 11 bases, with 11 bases between.

This clonotype has a handful of counts. This chain connects TRBV29-1 to TRBJ2-1; 8 positions agree with TRBD2. Trimming took 6 bases from V and 9 from J; bases not matched to a gene: 4. The CDR3 runs 11 residues. From germline, CDR1 is SQVTM and CDR2 ANQGSEA. CDR3 loop: CSVLSGTEQFF. The CDR3 DNA reads TGCAGCGTCCTTAGCGGGACTGAGCAGTTCTTC.

This clonotype has just a few counts. This sequence joins TRBV7-9 and TRBJ1-4; a weak D match, TRBD1 (5 bases). The V and J ends lost 6 bases and 12 bases respectively, with 11 bases between them. Germline CDR1 SEHNR, CDR2 FQNEAQ (reference sequence). This CDR3 is 11 amino acids long. The CDR3 here is CASSPGGELFF. CDR3 sequence (DNA): TGTGCCAGCAGTCCCGGAGGGGAACTGTTTTTT.

CDR3 DNA: TGCGCCAGCAGCCCCACCACCAAGACTAAAGAGACCCAGTACTTC. This sequence encodes CASSPTTKTKETQYF. The V and J genes are TRBV5-1 and TRBJ2-5; D is perhaps TRBD2 (5 bases). Trimming shortened V by 4 bases and J by 3 bases, and 16 bases separated the two germline ends. Germline loops: CDR1 SGHRS, CDR2 YFSETQ. The CDR3 runs 15 residues.

This clonotype turned up a few times. This chain links TRBV24-1 with TRBJ2-3; 9 bases agree with TRBD2. The CDR3 consists of 16 residues. J gave up 2 bases and V 4 bases, and 6 bases lay outside the gene matches. Germline V lookup: CDR1 KGHDR, CDR2 SFDVKD. In nucleotides, the CDR3 is TGTGCCACCAGTGACCGACTAGCGGATACCACAGATACGCAGTATTTT. Translated, it gives CATSDRLADTTDTQYF.

V usage is TRBV7-8 and J usage is TRBJ2-2; tentative D call: TRBD1 (5 bases). This CDR3 comprises 14 residues. Germline V lookup: CDR1 SGHVS, CDR2 FQNEAQ. V dropped 5 bases and J dropped 5 bases, with 12 bases sitting between them. The CDR3 reads CASSPFAGTGELFF. The CDR3 coding sequence is TGTGCCAGCAGCCCCTTTGCAGGGACCGGGGAGCTGTTTTTT.

The chain has TRBV20-1 and TRBJ2-1; D ambiguous. V was shortened by 3 bases and J by 3 bases, with 24 bases between the two germline ends. There are 18 residues in the CDR3. Germline V gene lookup returns CDR1 DFQATT and CDR2 SNEGSKA (reference sequence). CDR3 loop: CSASYNDNPFSLYNEQFF. The DNA for the CDR3 is TGCAGTGCTAGCTATAACGACAACCCATTCTCCCTCTACAATGAGCAGTTCTTC.

This clonotype occurred a few times. The V and J genes are TRBV4-2 and TRBJ2-1; TRBD2 matches 9 bases. The CDR3 sequence is 16 residues long. The junction had 11 bases not matched to a gene; V was cut back by 4 bases and J by 7 bases. Per the germline V gene, CDR1 is LGHNA and CDR2 is YNFKEQ. In nucleotides, the CDR3 is TGTGCCAGCAGCCCGACAATAGCGGGAGAAACTAATGAGCAGTTCTTC. Translating gives CASSPTIAGETNEQFF.

This clonotype showed up many times. The chain uses TRBV29-1 and TRBJ2-6, with a possible D match to TRBD1 (6 bases). Trimming pared 4 bases from V and 0 bases from J, leaving 13 bases between. The V gene's germline CDR1 is SQVTM and CDR2 ANQGSEA. The CDR3 is 16 residues long. In DNA form, the CDR3 reads TGCAGCGTTGTCGACAGGCCGTCCTCTGGGGCCAACGTCCTGACTTTC. Protein sequence: CSVVDRPSSGANVLTF.

This clonotype has more than one count but fewer than ten. The rearrangement links TRBV7-9 to TRBJ2-5; 8 bases agree with TRBD2. V shed 5 bases, J shed 1 base, and the junction held 3 bases outside the gene matches. The CDR3 contains 14 residues. Germline V CDR1 and CDR2: SEHNR, FQNEAQ (reference sequence). The CDR3 spells CASSLGTSQETQYF. In DNA form, the CDR3 reads TGTGCCAGCAGCCTCGGGACTAGCCAAGAGACCCAGTACTTC.

This clonotype ranks as medium-sized (0.01 to 0.1%). The CDR3 DNA is TGTGCCAGCAGCAACCGCGGACCCCTCCACTTT. Its translation: CASSNRGPLHF. V usage is TRBV12-3 or TRBV12-4 and J usage is TRBJ1-6, with unresolved D. V was pared by 6 bases and J by 12 bases, with 9 bases between. This CDR3 is 11 amino acids long.

The rearrangement uses TRBV9 and TRBJ2-5; 9 bases match TRBD1. Germline V gene lookup returns CDR1 SGDLS and CDR2 YYNGEE. V was pared by 3 bases and J by 6 bases, with 3 bases of the junction left unmatched. CDR3 size: 13 residues. The CDR3 loop is CASSGGQGKTQYF. For the CDR3, the DNA is TGTGCCAGCAGCGGCGGACAGGGGAAGACCCAGTACTTC.

This clonotype was detected only a few times. The rearrangement links TRBV10-3 to TRBJ1-5; TRBD1 matches at 9 bases. The V gene's germline CDR1 is ENHRY and CDR2 SYGVKD. Trimming removed 8 bases from V and 6 bases from J; junction bases left unmatched: 2. This CDR3 has 12 residues. This chain's CDR3 is CAIGDRVQPQHF. CDR3 in DNA: TGTGCCATCGGGGACAGGGTTCAGCCCCAGCATTTT.